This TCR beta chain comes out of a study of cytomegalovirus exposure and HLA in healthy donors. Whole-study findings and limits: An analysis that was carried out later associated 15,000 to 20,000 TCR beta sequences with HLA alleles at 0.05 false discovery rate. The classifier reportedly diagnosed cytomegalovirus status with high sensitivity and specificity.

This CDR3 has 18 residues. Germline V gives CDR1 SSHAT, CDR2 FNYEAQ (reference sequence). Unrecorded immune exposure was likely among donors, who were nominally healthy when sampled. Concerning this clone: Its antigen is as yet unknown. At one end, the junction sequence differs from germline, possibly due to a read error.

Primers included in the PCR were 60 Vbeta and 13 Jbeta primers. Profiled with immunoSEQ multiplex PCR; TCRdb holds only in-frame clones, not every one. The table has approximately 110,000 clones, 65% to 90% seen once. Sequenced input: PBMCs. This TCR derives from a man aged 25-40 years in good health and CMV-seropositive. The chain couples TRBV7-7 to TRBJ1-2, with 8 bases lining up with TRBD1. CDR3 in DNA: TGTGCTAGCAGCGCACACAGGGGGGGCACGGCTATGAACTATGGCTACACCTTC. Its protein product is CASSAHRGGTAMNYGYTF.